This TCR beta chain was identified during a study of radiation and T cells in renal cell carcinoma. A note on this clone: As yet, its antigen is unknown.

The ends lost 2 bases at V and 4 bases at J; junction bases unmatched: 4. Per the germline V gene, CDR1 is SGDLS and CDR2 is YYNGEE. CDR3 length: 14 residues. TCRdb's copy holds only in-frame clones and misses some; the assay was immunoSEQ multiplex PCR. The sample carries around 180,000 clones, less than 90% recorded once. The time point: blood 4 weeks post-SBRT, at nephrectomy. Treatment given: 15 Gy SBRT to primary tumor, nephrectomy 4 weeks later. Nephrectomy followed 15 Gy stereotactic body radiation by 4 weeks. The patient's renal cell carcinoma had clear cell pathology. Broader study findings: No pretreatment tumor biopsies were available for baseline clonotypes.

The V gene is TRBV9, the J gene TRBJ2-5; 8 bases match TRBD1. The sequencing used blood, collected from a patient whose treatment included radiotherapy and nephrectomy. The source of this sequence is a woman aged 50 to 65 with renal cell carcinoma. The CDR3 sequence: CASSVTGVGETQYF. CDR3 nucleotide sequence: TGTGCCAGCAGCGTGACAGGGGTCGGAGAGACCCAGTACTTC.